This TCR beta chain was sequenced during a study of response to subunit inactivated influenza vaccine. Study outcomes and limitations: Authors suggested that a seasonal influenza vaccination recruits few new T cells each time.

This clonotype was picked up a small number of times. What it recognizes is unknown. TCRdb processed the RT-PCR reads anew with MiXCR; each CDR3 protein has one entry. Of fewer than 550,000 distinct CDR3 sequences in the sample, around 25% are singletons; the top ten hold under 2.5%. Trimming left V 1 base short and J 4 bases short, with 16 bases between. CDR1 and CDR2 from the germline V gene are WNHNN and SYGVQD (reference sequence). The length of the CDR3 is 16 residues. This rearrangement joins TRBV10-1 to TRBJ1-1; TRBD1 might be the D (6 bases). The TCR originated in a man aged 50-59 years who received an inactivated influenza vaccine. Sequencing used CD4+ T cells sorted from PBMCs, obtained 5 to 6 days after vaccination. CDR3 DNA: TGCGCCAGCAGTGAGTATCGGGGGCGGACTGTCACTGAAGCTTTCTTT. Its translation: CASSEYRGRTVTEAFF.